The clone carrying this T cell receptor beta chain was picked up many times. These data belong to a study of T-cell reconstitution after alpha-beta-depleted transplantation in children. Losses at the gene ends were 0 bases for V and 3 bases for J; bases not matched to a gene: 1. CDR3 length equals 15 residues. Per germline, CDR1 DFQATT and CDR2 SNEGSKA (reference sequence). As it was prepared, the TCRbeta library received unique molecular identifiers. Each CDR3 protein gets one entry after TCRdb re-called the PCR reads with MiXCR. The table shows fewer than 700,000 distinct CDR3 sequences, with 10% to 15% occurring only once.

The V and J genes are TRBV20-1 and TRBJ2-1; TRBD2 agrees at 11 bases. Sample: PBMCs, mostly from graft donor cells, taken 360 days after TCRalphabeta/CD19-depleted stem cell transplant. The sequence was collected from a male patient younger than 18 who had a stem cell transplant for acute myeloid leukemia, so the T cells may come from the graft donor. CDR3 region: CSARETSGNYNEQFF. CDR3 in DNA: TGCAGTGCTAGAGAGACTAGCGGGAACTACAATGAGCAGTTCTTC.